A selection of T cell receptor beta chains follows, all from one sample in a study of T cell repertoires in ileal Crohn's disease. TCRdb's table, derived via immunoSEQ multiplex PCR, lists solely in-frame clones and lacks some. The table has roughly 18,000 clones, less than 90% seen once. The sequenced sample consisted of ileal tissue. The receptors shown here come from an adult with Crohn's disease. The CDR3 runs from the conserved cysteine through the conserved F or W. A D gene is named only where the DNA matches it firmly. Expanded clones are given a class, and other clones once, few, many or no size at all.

TGTGCCAGTAGGAAGTCGAGTGAGCAGTTCTTC	CASRKSSEQFF	.	TRBV19	TRBJ2-1	11	.
TGTGCCAGCAGTTCCCTTCAGGTTACTGGGGCCAACGTCCTGACTTTC	CASSSLQVTGANVLTF	.	TRBV6-5	TRBJ2-6	16	few
TGTGCCAGCAGCTCACAGGGCTACTCTGGAAACACCATATATTTT	CASSSQGYSGNTIYF	.	TRBV7-9	TRBJ1-3	15	.
TGTGCCAGCGCACAGGGGGAGAATTCACCCCTCCACTTT	CASAQGENSPLHF	TRBD1	TRBV5-4	TRBJ1-6	13	once
TGTGCCAGCAGCTTAGATCTGCGGGGTGAGCAGTTCTTC	CASSLDLRGEQFF	.	TRBV7-9	TRBJ2-1	13	.
TGCGCCAGCAAGGGGAACAACGTCTACGAGCAGTACTTC	CASKGNNVYEQYF	.	TRBV5-1	TRBJ2-7	13	.
TGTGCCAGCAGCATCTCAGGGTTCGGGGGGTATGGCTACACCTTC	CASSISGFGGYGYTF	.	TRBV5-4	TRBJ1-2	15	.
TGTGCCAGCAGCCTTAGCGGGGGGGACCTGGATACGCAGTATTTT	CASSLSGGDLDTQYF	TRBD2	TRBV9	TRBJ2-3	15	.
TGCGCCAGCAGCTTGGGCACGTATGGGTCCCGGGACTTATCCTACGAGCAGTACTTC	CASSLGTYGSRDLSYEQYF	.	TRBV5-1	TRBJ2-7	19	.
TGTGCCAGCAGCTTAGTGCAGGGGCGAGAGCAGTACTTC	CASSLVQGREQYF	.	TRBV7-8	TRBJ2-7	13	.
TGTGCCAGCAGCTTAGGACAGGGGTTCTATAATTCACCCCTCCACTTT	CASSLGQGFYNSPLHF	TRBD1	TRBV7-9	TRBJ1-6	16	.
TGTGCCAGTAGTAGGAACAGGTACTACGAGCAGTACTTC	CASSRNRYYEQYF	.	TRBV19	TRBJ2-7	13	.
TGTGCCAGCTCACCATCGGGGGACAGGTTTGGCTCCTACAATGAGCAGTTCTTC	CASSPSGDRFGSYNEQFF	TRBD1	TRBV18	TRBJ2-1	18	.
TGTGCCAGCAGCCCTGGACAGGGGATACCTCCGAACACTGAAGCTTTCTTT	CASSPGQGIPPNTEAFF	TRBD1	TRBV9	TRBJ1-1	17	few
TGTGCCAGCAGCGCCGGGACAGGGTATGGCTACACCTTC	CASSAGTGYGYTF	TRBD1	TRBV9	TRBJ1-2	13	.
TGTGCCAGTAGTATAGGGGGCTTCCAAGAGACCCAGTACTTC	CASSIGGFQETQYF	.	TRBV19	TRBJ2-5	14	.
TGTGCCAGCAGTCCGGACAGGGGAGAAAAACTGTTTTTT	CASSPDRGEKLFF	TRBD1	TRBV6-5	TRBJ1-4	13	once
TGTGCCAGCAGCCCGCCAGGGGTCTACGAGCAGTACTTC	CASSPPGVYEQYF	.	TRBV7-2	TRBJ2-7	13	.